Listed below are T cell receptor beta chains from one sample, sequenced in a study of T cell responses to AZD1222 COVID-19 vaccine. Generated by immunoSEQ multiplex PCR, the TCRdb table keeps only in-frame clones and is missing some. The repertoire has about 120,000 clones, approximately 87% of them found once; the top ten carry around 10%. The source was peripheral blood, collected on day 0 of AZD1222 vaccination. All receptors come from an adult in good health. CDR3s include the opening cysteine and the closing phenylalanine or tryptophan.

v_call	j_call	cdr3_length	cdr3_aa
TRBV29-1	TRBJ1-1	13	CSVLGQLNTEAFF
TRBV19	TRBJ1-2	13	CASKRGLNYGYTF
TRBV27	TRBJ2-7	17	CASSFQTSGGSSYEQYF
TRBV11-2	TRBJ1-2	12	CAPTPGAYGYTF
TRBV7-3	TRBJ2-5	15	CASSLNVGGFETQYF
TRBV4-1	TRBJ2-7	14	CASSRTVNSYEQYF
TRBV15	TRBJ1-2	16	CATSRELHLGQGGYTF
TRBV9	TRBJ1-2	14	CASSVDSTNYGYTF
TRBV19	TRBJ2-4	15	CALSTIVRNKNIQYF
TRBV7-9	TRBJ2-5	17	CASSPPVDRLSKETQYF
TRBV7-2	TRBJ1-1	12	CAVRGVRTEAFF
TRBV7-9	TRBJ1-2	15	CASSLTGQGNYGYTF
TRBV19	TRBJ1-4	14	CASSDGTTNEKLFF
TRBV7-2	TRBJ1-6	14	CASLRTLYNSPLHF
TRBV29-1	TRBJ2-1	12	CSVNGGPGAQFF
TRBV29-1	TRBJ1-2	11	CSVESRGGYTF
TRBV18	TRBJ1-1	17	CASSPTQSPFENTEAFF
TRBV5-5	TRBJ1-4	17	CASSHTGRGTSNEKLFF
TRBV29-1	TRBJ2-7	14	CSARRQGGTYEQYF
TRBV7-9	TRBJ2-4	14	CASSPGQGIDIQYF
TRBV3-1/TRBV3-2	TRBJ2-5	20	CASSQDRGRANRAPGETQYF
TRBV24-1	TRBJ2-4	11	CATRYENIQYF
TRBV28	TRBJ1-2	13	CASSFRTDYGYTF
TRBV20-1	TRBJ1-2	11	CSARHRDGYTF
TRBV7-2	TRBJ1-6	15	CASSLVRLNNSPLHF
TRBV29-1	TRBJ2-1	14	CSVDRGGAYNEQFF
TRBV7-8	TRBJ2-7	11	CASSPGREQYF
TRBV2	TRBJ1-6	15	CASRGTGADNSPLHF
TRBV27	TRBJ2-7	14	CASSWGISSYEQYF